This T cell receptor beta chain was captured by sequencing in a study of cytomegalovirus exposure and HLA in healthy donors. Study at large: As released early, the data held about 85 million unique TCRs from HLA-typed donors.

Unrecorded immune exposure was likely among donors, who were nominally healthy when sampled. A multiplex PCR was run with 60 Vbeta primers and 13 Jbeta primers. The data were produced by immunoSEQ multiplex PCR, yet TCRdb's version contains in-frame clones alone and is incomplete. The sample lists 200,000 or so clones, around 75% occurring once. Overall study findings and caveats: Among the CMV-associated chains, three were confirmed in vitro as specific for CMV antigens. Presence/absence results assume similar sequencing depth per donor, which may not hold.

Of note for this clone: Its antigen is unidentified.

The germline V gene encodes CDR1 SGHAT and CDR2 FQNNGV. Trimming cost V 3 bases and J 5 bases; bases outside gene matches: 6. The CDR3 spans 14 residues. The material sequenced was PBMCs. The TCR was taken from a woman in her 30s in good health and CMV-seropositive. The rearrangement joins TRBV11-2 to TRBJ2-5, with 7 bases fitting TRBD2. CDR3 protein: CASSFAGGRETQYF. In nucleotides, the CDR3 is TGTGCCAGCAGCTTTGCCGGGGGGAGGGAGACCCAGTACTTC.